These 22 T cell receptor beta chains originate from one sample sequenced in a study of response to subunit inactivated influenza vaccine. Via MiXCR, TCRdb re-called the RT-PCR reads, giving one row per CDR3 protein. This sample has about 830,000 distinct CDR3 sequences, with about 18% found just once. The specimen was PBMCs from blood, collected approximately 5 days after vaccination. The receptors here all came from a man between 50 and 59 years old who received an inactivated influenza vaccine.

This chain joins TRBV24-1 and TRBJ2-2; D uncertain. Looked up from germline, CDR1 is KGHDR and CDR2 is SFDVKD. V was clipped by 4 bases and J by 2 bases, with 13 bases between them. This CDR3 has 16 residues. CDR3 amino acids: CATSELTRLNTGELFF. The CDR3 DNA reads as TGTGCCACCAGTGAATTGACACGCCTAAACACCGGGGAGCTGTTTTTT.

The CDR3 coding sequence is TGTGCCAGCAGTCCCAGCTGGACATGGGCCGAAGAGACCCAGTACTTC. Its translation is CASSPSWTWAEETQYF. The V gene is TRBV27, the J gene TRBJ2-5, with D tentatively TRBD1 (5 bases). Trimming left V 5 bases short and J 3 bases short, with 19 bases between. CDR3 length: 16 residues. CDR1 and CDR2 from the germline V gene are MNHEY and SMNVEV (reference sequence).

This clonotype was counted ten times or more. J is TRBJ2-1 and V is TRBV12-3 or TRBV12-4; D is tentatively TRBD1 or TRBD2 (5 bases each). The CDR3 is 16 residues long. V was pared by 8 bases and J by 2 bases, with 19 bases between. CDR3: CASSRWGSETYNEQFF. The CDR3 DNA sequence: TGTGCCAGCTCCCGGTGGGGGTCCGAGACCTACAATGAGCAGTTCTTC.

This clonotype was seen a few times. The rearrangement uses TRBV28 and TRBJ2-5; 8 bases are shared with TRBD1. The CDR3 has 16 amino acids. CDR1 is MDHEN, CDR2 SYDVKM, per germline. Trimming cost V 4 bases and J 4 bases; bases outside gene matches: 11. The CDR3 region is CASSSPDRVDRETQYF. CDR3 DNA sequence: TGTGCCAGCAGTTCCCCGGACAGGGTGGATCGAGAGACCCAGTACTTC.

This clonotype was counted at least ten times. This sequence joins TRBV7-2 and TRBJ1-5; no clear D gene. CDR3 size: 14 residues. Trimming shortened V by 5 bases and J by 0 bases, and 8 bases separated the two germline ends. Germline V gene sequence: CDR1 SGHTA, CDR2 FQGNSA. CDR3 residues: CASSQTHSNQPQHF. The CDR3 coding sequence is TGTGCCAGCAGCCAGACACATAGCAATCAGCCCCAGCATTTT.

This chain links TRBV20-1 with TRBJ2-3; tentative D call: TRBD2 (6 bases). CDR1 is DFQATT, CDR2 SNEGSKA, per germline (reference sequence). This CDR3 is built from 14 residues. Trimming took 3 bases from V and 0 from J, leaving 10 bases between them. CDR3 sequence: CSARVGTSTDTQYF. DNA of the CDR3: TGCAGTGCTAGGGTCGGGACTAGCACAGATACGCAGTATTTT.

This clonotype appeared many times. The chain links TRBV2 to TRBJ2-3; 7 nucleotides agree with TRBD2. V gave up 1 base and J gave up 0 bases; unmatched junction bases: 4. This CDR3 is 16 amino acids long. Per the germline V gene, CDR1 is SNHLY and CDR2 is FYNNEI. CDR3 DNA sequence: TGTGCCAGCAGTGAAGGGCTAGCGGCTAGCACAGATACGCAGTATTTT. This encodes CASSEGLAASTDTQYF.

V usage is TRBV12-3 or TRBV12-4 and J usage is TRBJ1-1; D is unclear. There are 13 residues in the CDR3. The V gene lost 1 base and the J gene lost 6 bases, with 9 bases spanning the gap. This chain's CDR3 is CASSLDGGAEAFF. CDR3 sequence (DNA): TGTGCCAGCAGTTTAGATGGCGGGGCTGAAGCTTTCTTT.

This clonotype was counted ten times or more. The genes are TRBV20-1 and TRBJ2-3; 10 bases fit TRBD2. CDR3 length: 16 residues. J gave up 2 bases and V 1 base, and 6 bases lay outside the gene matches. Germline values: CDR1 DFQATT, CDR2 SNEGSKA (reference sequence). In nucleotides, the CDR3 is TGCAGTGCTAGAGCCGAGCGGGGGGGCCTCACAGATACGCAGTATTTT. As protein: CSARAERGGLTDTQYF.

This sequence joins TRBV12-3 or TRBV12-4 and TRBJ1-6; D remains ambiguous. V was cut by 3 bases and J by 7 bases, with 13 bases left in between. The CDR3 loop spans 15 amino acids. The CDR3 nucleotides read TGTGCCAGCAGTTTTTCGGGCGTTTCGAATTCACCCCTCCACTTT. Translated, it gives CASSFSGVSNSPLHF.

This clonotype was seen more than once but under ten times. This chain joins TRBV5-1 and TRBJ2-2, with TRBD2 identical over 8 bases. The CDR3 covers 14 residues. Germline CDR1 is SGHRS and CDR2 is YFSETQ. V was pared by 6 bases and J by 3 bases, with 4 bases of the junction left unmatched. CDR3 protein: CASTASGYTGELFF. Written as DNA, the CDR3 is TGCGCCAGCACGGCTAGCGGGTACACCGGGGAGCTGTTTTTT.

In its sample, this clonotype was seen a few times. The chain has TRBV9 and TRBJ2-1; D might be TRBD1 (6 bases). In germline, CDR1 is SGDLS, CDR2 YYNGEE. Trimming took off 4 bases at V and 7 bases at J, with 12 bases between the two ends. The CDR3 spans 13 residues. The chain's CDR3 is CASSKGEWNEQFF. CDR3 bases: TGTGCCAGCAGCAAGGGGGAGTGGAATGAGCAGTTCTTC.

This clonotype was observed a handful of times. J is TRBJ2-7 and V is TRBV11-1; D is uncertain. Germline V gene sequence: CDR1 SGHAT, CDR2 FQDESV (reference sequence). The V end was cut by 2 bases, the J end by 4 bases, with 24 bases between. The CDR3 is 18 amino acids. The CDR3 here is CASSLNPRTQTPSYEQYF. The CDR3 bases are TGTGCCAGCAGCTTAAACCCGAGGACCCAGACCCCTTCTTACGAGCAGTACTTC.

Only a few counts were recorded for this clonotype. This chain uses TRBV29-1 with TRBJ2-5; D remains ambiguous. Germline V gene lookup returns CDR1 SQVTM and CDR2 ANQGSEA. The CDR3 length is 10 residues. Between the trimmed V and J ends, which lost 5 bases and 5 bases, there was a span of 6 bases. The CDR3: CSVRLETQYF. The CDR3 nucleotides read TGCAGCGTTCGGTTGGAGACCCAGTACTTC.

The table lists this clonotype with a count of one. Relative to the germline gene, one junction end is altered; a read error may explain this. The chain combines TRBV7-2 with TRBJ2-2; 12 nucleotides align to TRBD1. CDR3 length equals 16 residues. The V gene's germline CDR1 is SGHTA and CDR2 FQGNSA. CDR3 in DNA: TGTGCCTGCAGCTTGGGGACAGGGGGCATCGCCGGGGAGCTGTTTTTT. Its translation: CACSLGTGGIAGELFF.

The chain links TRBV12-3 or TRBV12-4 to TRBJ2-3, with D tentatively TRBD1 (6 bases). This CDR3 is built from 14 residues. V was cut by 8 bases and J by 0 bases, with 12 bases left in between. CDR3 nucleotides: TGTGCCAGCGGGAAGACAGGTAGCACAGATACGCAGTATTTT. This gives the protein CASGKTGSTDTQYF.

The chain employs TRBV5-1 and TRBJ2-5; 7 bases are a match to TRBD2. This CDR3 is built from 15 residues. Losses at the gene ends were 1 base for V and 2 bases for J; bases not matched to a gene: 5. The germline V gene encodes CDR1 SGHRS and CDR2 YFSETQ. Here the CDR3 DNA reads TGCGCCAGCAGCTTGTCAAGCGGGGTGCAAGAGACCCAGTACTTC. Protein product: CASSLSSGVQETQYF. Together with reference TRBV5-1 and TRBJ2-5, the CDR3 gives the full variable domain: KAGVTQTPRYLIKTRGQQVTLSCSPISGHRSVSWYQQTPGQGLQFLFEYFSETQRNKGNFPGRFSGRQFSNSRSEMNVSTLELGDSALYLCASSLSSGVQETQYFGPGTRLLVL.

In this sample, this clonotype turned up many times. The genes are TRBV12-3 or TRBV12-4 and TRBJ2-1, with TRBD2 as a possible D gene (6 bases). The CDR3 consists of 17 residues. V lost 3 bases and J 0 bases, leaving 15 bases between the germline ends. The CDR3 nucleotides read TGTGCCAGCAGTTTCCTGGCGGGACTGAGCTCCTACAATGAGCAGTTCTTC. Its translation is CASSFLAGLSSYNEQFF.

This clonotype was counted between two and nine times. J is TRBJ2-5 and V is TRBV5-1; 16 bases are a match to TRBD2. The CDR3 sequence is 17 residues long. Germline trimming cut 2 bases from V and 3 bases from J; bases unmatched to any gene: 4. Germline V lookup: CDR1 SGHRS, CDR2 YFSETQ. CDR3 DNA sequence: TGCGCCAGCAGCTTAACCGGGACTAGCGGGGGGGAAGAGACCCAGTACTTC. It encodes CASSLTGTSGGEETQYF.

About this clonotype itself: This may be a read error: a much more frequent sequence differs by one nucleotide. V usage is TRBV6-2 or TRBV6-3 and J usage is TRBJ2-5, with unresolved D. Trimming took off 6 bases at V and 3 bases at J, with 2 bases between the two ends. The CDR3 loop spans 10 amino acids. The V gene's germline CDR1 is MNHEY and CDR2 SVGEGT. The CDR3 nucleotides read TGTGCCAGCAGAAAAGAGACCCAGTACTTC. It encodes CASRKETQYF.

The gene calls are TRBV28 and TRBJ2-5; 8 positions match TRBD1. Per germline, CDR1 MDHEN and CDR2 SYDVKM. V shed 3 bases, J shed 7 bases, and the junction held 7 bases outside the gene matches. The CDR3 runs to 14 residues. CDR3 sequence: CASSFGQGRGTQYF. CDR3 sequence (DNA): TGTGCCAGCAGTTTTGGACAGGGCCGGGGGACCCAGTACTTC.

This clonotype was counted only a few times. CDR3 sequence (DNA): TGTGCCAGCAGTGGGGGGACAGTATCCTACGAGCAGTACTTC. This translates into CASSGGTVSYEQYF. V and J are TRBV2 and TRBJ2-7; 7 bases map to TRBD1. The ends lost 4 bases at V and 1 base at J; junction bases unmatched: 4. CDR1 and CDR2 (germline): SNHLY, FYNNEI. This CDR3 is built from 14 residues.